Described below is a single TCR beta chain sequence and its context. The germline gene is not matched at one end of the junction; a read error may be the cause. The investigators amplified TCR beta CDR3 regions from RNA transcripts. When the TCR CDR3 underwent first-round RT-PCR, the HTBI primer set was used. TCRdb recomputed calls from the multiplex PCR reads with MiXCR, one row per CDR3 protein. The data show some 500,000 distinct CDR3 sequences, about 16% seen once. Under 12 ml fresh peripheral blood yielded the PBMCs. Germline V gene lookup returns CDR1 LNHNV and CDR2 YYDKDF (reference sequence). The CDR3 spans 14 residues. This sample stems from a study of T cells in Graves' hyperthyroidism and ophthalmopathy. Study-level background: Peripheral blood was collected at initial diagnosis, before any treatment.

The sequence was collected from a woman between 25 and 40 years old with Graves' ophthalmopathy. The chain employs TRBV15 and TRBJ1-2; D uncertain. The specimen sequenced was blood. The CDR3 spells CVTSRGSRLDGYTF. The CDR3 DNA follows: TGTGTCACCAGCAGAGGCTCGAGGTTGGATGGCTACACCTTC.